A selection of T cell receptor beta chains follows, all from one sample in a study of T cell responses to AZD1222 COVID-19 vaccine. TCRdb's table, derived via immunoSEQ multiplex PCR, lists solely in-frame clones and lacks some. The sample yields 120,000 to 150,000 clones, 82% seen once. This specimen was peripheral blood, taken on day 0 of MenACWY control vaccination. The receptor set was obtained from an adult in good health. CDR3s include the opening cysteine and the closing phenylalanine or tryptophan. D genes are given only for firm matches. Clone sizes are given selectively: once, few, many, or a class where the clone is expanded.

14	TRBV2	-	-	TRBJ2-2	TGTGCCAGCACGTGGGACTCACGCACCGGGGAGCTGTTTTTT	CASTWDSRTGELFF
13	TRBV6-4	-	many	TRBJ2-1	TGTGCCAGCAGTAGTGACGGCTACAATGAGCAGTTCTTC	CASSSDGYNEQFF
15	TRBV5-6	-	-	TRBJ2-3	TGTGCCAGCAGCTCGTTGGGGGACAACACAGATACGCAGTATTTT	CASSSLGDNTDTQYF
12	TRBV6-5	-	-	TRBJ1-2	TGTGCCAGCAGTTATAACAGGGTCGGCTACACCTTC	CASSYNRVGYTF
13	TRBV12-3/TRBV12-4	-	-	TRBJ1-1	TGTGCCAGCAGTCCCCGTCAGGGGTCTGAAGCTTTCTTT	CASSPRQGSEAFF
14	TRBV11-3	-	-	TRBJ2-1	TGTGCCAGCAGCTTAGGTGATAGCCACAGCTCGCAGTTCTTC	CASSLGDSHSSQFF
13	TRBV19	-	few	TRBJ1-5	TGTGCCACCGCCGGGACCACGGGCCAGCCCCAGCATTTT	CATAGTTGQPQHF
15	TRBV16	TRBD1	-	TRBJ2-3	TGTGCCAGCAGCCCGTGGACAGGGGGCACAGATACGCAGTATTTT	CASSPWTGGTDTQYF
17	TRBV3-1/TRBV3-2	-	-	TRBJ1-4	TGTGCCAGCAGCCAAGTGAGTTTAAGAGCAACTAATGAAAAACTGTTTTTT	CASSQVSLRATNEKLFF
14	TRBV5-1	-	-	TRBJ1-4	TGCGCCAGCAGGTTGGGAGGGACACGTGAAAAACTGTTTTTT	CASRLGGTREKLFF
14	TRBV2	-	-	TRBJ1-5	TGTGCCAGCTCCCAAGGGGGGTCCAGGCAGCCCCAGCATTTT	CASSQGGSRQPQHF
15	TRBV27	-	-	TRBJ1-3	TGTGCCAGCAGTTTTTCCAGGGAGGCTGGAAACACCATATATTTT	CASSFSREAGNTIYF
16	TRBV7-9	-	-	TRBJ1-2	TGTGCCAGCAGCTTAGGAGGACCGGCTTCTGTGAGCGGCTACACCTTC	CASSLGGPASVSGYTF
13	TRBV5-5	-	-	TRBJ2-5	TGTGCCAGCAGCTTGGACTCCCAAGAGACCCAGTACTTC	CASSLDSQETQYF
16	TRBV4-1	-	-	TRBJ1-1	TGCGCCAGCAGCCAAGAGTCGGGGGGCATGAACACTGAAGCTTTCTTT	CASSQESGGMNTEAFF
13	TRBV29-1	TRBD1	-	TRBJ1-3	TGCAGCGTTCAAAGGACAGGGGGAAACACCATATATTTT	CSVQRTGGNTIYF
15	TRBV11-3	TRBD1	-	TRBJ2-1	TGTGCCAGCAGCTCACCGGGACAGGGTAGCAATGAGCAGTTCTTC	CASSSPGQGSNEQFF
15	TRBV6-2/TRBV6-3	TRBD1	once	TRBJ1-2	TGTGCCAGCAGTTCGAGGACAGGGGACCACTATGGCTACACCTTC	CASSSRTGDHYGYTF
12	TRBV7-9	-	-	TRBJ2-7	TGTGCCAGCAGCCAAGGGGCCTACGAGCAGTACTTC	CASSQGAYEQYF
16	TRBV6-5	-	-	TRBJ2-2	TGTGCCAGCAGTTACAGGACTATACGATCAGGCGGGGAGCTGTTTTTT	CASSYRTIRSGGELFF
17	TRBV19	TRBD2	-	TRBJ2-3	TGTGCCAGTAGTCCTCGACTAGCGGGGGATAGCACAGATACGCAGTATTTT	CASSPRLAGDSTDTQYF
17	TRBV4-2	TRBD2	-	TRBJ2-1	TGTGCCAGCAGCCAAGAGCCAGCGGGGTCCTCCTACAATGAGCAGTTCTTC	CASSQEPAGSSYNEQFF
13	TRBV7-9	-	-	TRBJ1-4	TGTGCCAGCAGCATAGGCCATAATGAAAAACTGTTTTTT	CASSIGHNEKLFF
16	TRBV6-1	TRBD1	-	TRBJ1-2	TGTGCCAGCAGAGAAAGCTCGACAGGGGGAGGCTATGGCTACACCTTC	CASRESSTGGGYGYTF
14	TRBV28	-	-	TRBJ1-1	TGTGCCAGCATATCATGGGGGTCCGGCACTGAAGCTTTCTTT	CASISWGSGTEAFF
14	TRBV27	-	-	TRBJ2-3	TGTGCCAGCAGTGCGGGGAAAGGGATAGATACGCAGTATTTT	CASSAGKGIDTQYF
13	TRBV29-1	TRBD2	once	TRBJ2-5	TGCAGCGTCCTCCCGGGAGGGAAAGAGACCCAGTACTTC	CSVLPGGKETQYF
14	TRBV9	-	-	TRBJ2-7	TGTGCCAGCAGCGTAGAAGCCTCCTCCTACGAGCAGTACTTC	CASSVEASSYEQYF
15	TRBV2	TRBD1	-	TRBJ1-6	TGTGCCAGCAAACCGGGACAGACCAATAATTCACCCCTCCACTTT	CASKPGQTNNSPLHF
13	TRBV6-1	-	-	TRBJ1-1	TGTGCCAGCAGTGAAGCAGGGACCCTAGAAGCTTTCTTT	CASSEAGTLEAFF
18	TRBV14	TRBD2	-	TRBJ2-2	TGTGCCAGCAGCCAAAGGAGGACTAGCGGGTCGAACACCGGGGAGCTGTTTTTT	CASSQRRTSGSNTGELFF
15	TRBV11-3	-	-	TRBJ2-7	TGTGCCAGCAGCCCGGGACAAATTAACTCCTACGAGCAGTACTTC	CASSPGQINSYEQYF
15	TRBV7-8	TRBD1	-	TRBJ1-1	TGTGCCAGCAGCACACGGACAGGGCTGAACACTGAAGCTTTCTTT	CASSTRTGLNTEAFF
13	TRBV24-1	TRBD1	-	TRBJ1-6	TGTGCCACCAGCTCAGGGGGAAATTCACCCCTCCACTTT	CATSSGGNSPLHF
14	TRBV6-5	-	-	TRBJ1-1	TGTGCCGTCGACCTACAGCCCATGAACACTGAAGCTTTCTTT	CAVDLQPMNTEAFF
18	TRBV28	-	once	TRBJ2-1	TGTGCCAGCAGTTTACCCCTCGTGATCCCCCCCTCCTACAATGAGCAGTTCTTC	CASSLPLVIPPSYNEQFF
18	TRBV6-1	-	-	TRBJ1-3	TGTGCCAGCAGTGAAGCGCTGAGGGGCGCGGGTTCTGGAAACACCATATATTTT	CASSEALRGAGSGNTIYF
15	TRBV15	-	-	TRBJ1-1	TGTGCCACCAGCAGAGATCCGGGGGTAGGCACTGAAGCTTTCTTT	CATSRDPGVGTEAFF
9	TRBV6-4	-	-	TRBJ1-1	TGTGCCAGCAGCACCCAAGCTTTCTTT	CASSTQAFF
16	TRBV16	TRBD1	-	TRBJ1-6	TGTGCCAGCAGCCAATTTGGGACAGGGAATAATTCACCCCTCCACTTT	CASSQFGTGNNSPLHF
14	TRBV10-1	TRBD1	-	TRBJ2-5	TGCGCCAGCAGTGAGTGGGACAGGGGAGAGACCCAGTACTTC	CASSEWDRGETQYF
15	TRBV5-1	-	few	TRBJ2-5	TGCGCCAGCAGCTTGTTTCCGGGGTCTGGAGAGACCCAGTACTTC	CASSLFPGSGETQYF
15	TRBV7-9	-	-	TRBJ1-2	TGTGCCAGCAGCTTAGGGGCAGATCTCGTCTATGGCTACACCTTC	CASSLGADLVYGYTF
14	TRBV24-1	-	-	TRBJ2-2	TGTGCCACCGACGGGAACTCGAACACCGGGGAGCTGTTTTTT	CATDGNSNTGELFF